Reported below is one T cell receptor (beta chain). Antigen unknown. V was trimmed by 6 bases and J by 8 bases, leaving 13 bases between them. CDR3 length: 13 residues. CDR1 MGHRA and CDR2 YSYEKL come from the germline V gene. TCRdb called the 5' RACE reads again in MiXCR, with one record for every CDR3 protein. The repertoire consists of hundreds of thousands of distinct CDR3 sequences, with roughly 22% occurring once and the leading ten covering about an eighth. These data belong to a study of T-cell memory formation after mild COVID-19. Looking at the study overall: Most TCR clusters belonged to a single donor. Findings and caveats of the study: Shrinking CD4+ clones resided mostly in CM and EM, and CD8+ ones in EMRA.

The chain has TRBV4-1 and TRBJ1-4; D remains ambiguous. This TCR was sampled from an adult woman who had mild COVID-19 (a few samples of this study predate the infection). Cell type and time point are not known. The sequenced material came from PBMCs or a T cell subset sorted from them (not recorded which). The chain's CDR3 is CASRKENEEKLFF. The CDR3, as DNA: TGCGCCAGCAGAAAAGAAAACGAGGAAAAACTGTTTTTT.